This is a list of T cell receptor beta chains from one sample in a study of T-cell reconstitution after alpha-beta-depleted transplantation in children. MiXCR, applied by TCRdb to the PCR reads, yields one record per CDR3 protein. The table shows 45,000 to 50,000 distinct CDR3 sequences, with 50% to 55% occurring only once. Material: peripheral blood, obtained before TCRalphabeta/CD19-depleted stem cell transplant. Source of these receptors: a boy in the first two years of life with SCID, due to receive a stem cell transplant. The conserved cysteine and the conserved F or W are not part of the CDR3 here.

ASSFITDAGHQETQY TRBJ2-5 TRBV7-9
ASSLAYWSGNTIY TRBJ1-3 TRBV7-2
ASSPQARSTDTQY TRBJ2-3 TRBV18
ASSVQGSLPGRPATYEQY TRBJ2-7 TRBV11-1
ASSLQDSHSGANVLT TRBJ2-6 TRBV11-3
SATPDSNSYEQY TRBJ2-7 TRBV20-1
ASSLVLWSDGGYT TRBJ1-2 TRBV5-6
ASSLEQGTASTDTQY TRBJ2-3 TRBV7-3
ASSQEVSGTSYEQY TRBJ2-7 TRBV4-3
ASSHAPGGGKETQY TRBJ2-5 TRBV3-1
ASGYPGELF TRBJ2-2 TRBV27
ASRLGTVNTEAF TRBJ1-1 TRBV12-3/TRBV12-4
SATGLAVSEQY TRBJ2-7 TRBV20-1
ASSFQPGGVAEAF TRBJ1-1 TRBV5-5
ASSKGRFNQPQH TRBJ1-5 TRBV5-6
ASSLGTDREQY TRBJ2-7 TRBV7-6
ASSGGRQQRSYEQY TRBJ2-7 TRBV5-1
SAIGVVAGGIEETQY TRBJ2-5 TRBV20-1
ASSLFRAYEQY TRBJ2-7 TRBV28
ASGAGGYNQPQH TRBJ1-5 TRBV28
ASSDQGGFQETQY TRBJ2-5 TRBV2
ASSPLAGADTQY TRBJ2-3 TRBV6-4
ASSLSSPGQLFYGYT TRBJ1-2 TRBV27
ASSLRGDINEQY TRBJ2-7 TRBV4-2
AMGSGGSNNEQF TRBJ2-1 TRBV5-5
ASSLGGAGDTQY TRBJ2-3 TRBV4-3
ASSLEEKLL TRBJ1-4 TRBV7-2
ASSLGPLTRSTDTQY TRBJ2-3 TRBV5-1
ASSHTGGLDTEAF TRBJ1-1 TRBV5-4
AISDQRRSRGVYEQY TRBJ2-7 TRBV10-3
ASSLLPTGNTGELF TRBJ2-2 TRBV7-7
SARTAGGRETQY TRBJ2-5 TRBV20-1
ASRPPTGGQLETQY TRBJ2-5 TRBV6-1
ASSLQGQRAQPEQF TRBJ2-1 TRBV6-1
ASSSADTGV TRBJ1-1 TRBV11-2
ASNSGPGETGELF TRBJ2-2 TRBV6-5
ASRGWGAIRTDTQY TRBJ2-3 TRBV2
ASSLAGGQVIYGYT TRBJ1-2 TRBV7-2
ASSLRAGGLEETQY TRBJ2-5 TRBV9
ASSLSSGPSTGELF TRBJ2-2 TRBV7-6
ASSMDRASEQY TRBJ2-7 TRBV2